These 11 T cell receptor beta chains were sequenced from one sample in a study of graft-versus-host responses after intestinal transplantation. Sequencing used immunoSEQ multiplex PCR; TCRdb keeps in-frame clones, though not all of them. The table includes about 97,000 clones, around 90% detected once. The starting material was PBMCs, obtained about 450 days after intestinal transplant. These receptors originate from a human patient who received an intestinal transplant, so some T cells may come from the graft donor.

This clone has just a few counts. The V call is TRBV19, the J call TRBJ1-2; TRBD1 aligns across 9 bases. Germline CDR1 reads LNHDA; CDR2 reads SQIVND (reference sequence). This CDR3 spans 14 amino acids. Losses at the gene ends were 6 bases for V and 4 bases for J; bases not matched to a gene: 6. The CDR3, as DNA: TGTGCCAGTAGGGACCGGGACAGGGCCTATGGCTACACCTTC. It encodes CASRDRDRAYGYTF.

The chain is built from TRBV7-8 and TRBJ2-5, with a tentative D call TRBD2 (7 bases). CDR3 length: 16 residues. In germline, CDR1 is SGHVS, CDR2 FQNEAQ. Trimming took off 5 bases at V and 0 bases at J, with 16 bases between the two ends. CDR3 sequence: CASSPNGGLYQETQYF. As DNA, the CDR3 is TGTGCCAGCAGCCCAAACGGGGGGCTATACCAAGAGACCCAGTACTTC.

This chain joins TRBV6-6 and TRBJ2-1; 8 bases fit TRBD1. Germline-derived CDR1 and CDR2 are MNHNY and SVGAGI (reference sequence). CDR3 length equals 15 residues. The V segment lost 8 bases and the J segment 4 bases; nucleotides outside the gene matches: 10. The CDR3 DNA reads TGTGCCAGCGGAAACCGGGACAGGAGATACAATGAGCAGTTCTTC. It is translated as CASGNRDRRYNEQFF.

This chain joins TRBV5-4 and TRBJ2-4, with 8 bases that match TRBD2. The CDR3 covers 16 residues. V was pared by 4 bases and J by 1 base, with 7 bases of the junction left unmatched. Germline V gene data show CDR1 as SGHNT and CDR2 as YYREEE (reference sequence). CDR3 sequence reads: CASSRDGGVAKNIQYF. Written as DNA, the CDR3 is TGTGCCAGCAGCCGCGACGGGGGGGTTGCCAAAAACATTCAGTACTTC.

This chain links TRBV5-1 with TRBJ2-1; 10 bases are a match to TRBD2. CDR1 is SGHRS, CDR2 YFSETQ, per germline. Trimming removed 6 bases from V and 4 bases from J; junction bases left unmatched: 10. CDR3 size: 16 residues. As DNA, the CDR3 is TGCGCCAGCACACTTACAGGACTAGCGGATTACAATGAGCAGTTCTTC. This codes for CASTLTGLADYNEQFF.

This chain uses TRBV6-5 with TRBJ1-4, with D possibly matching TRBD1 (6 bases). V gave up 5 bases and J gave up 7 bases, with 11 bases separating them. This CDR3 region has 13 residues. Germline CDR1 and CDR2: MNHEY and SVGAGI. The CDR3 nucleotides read TGTGCCAGCAGTCTCGACAGGCGTGAAAAACTGTTTTTT. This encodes CASSLDRREKLFF.

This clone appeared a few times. The CDR3 is CASSQDAGGTEAFF. The CDR3 nucleotides read TGTGCCAGCAGCCAAGACGCCGGAGGGACTGAAGCTTTCTTT. V and J are TRBV4-2 and TRBJ1-1; D remains ambiguous. Germline CDR1 and CDR2: LGHNA and YNFKEQ. V was shortened by 0 bases and J by 5 bases, with 10 bases between the two germline ends. This CDR3 is built from 14 residues.

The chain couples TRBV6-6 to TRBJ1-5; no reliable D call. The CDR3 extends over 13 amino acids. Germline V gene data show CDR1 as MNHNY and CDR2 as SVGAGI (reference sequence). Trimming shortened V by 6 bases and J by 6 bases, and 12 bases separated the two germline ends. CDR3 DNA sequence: TGTGCCAGCAGGACGCTTGAAGGTCAGCCCCAGCATTTT. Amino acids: CASRTLEGQPQHF.

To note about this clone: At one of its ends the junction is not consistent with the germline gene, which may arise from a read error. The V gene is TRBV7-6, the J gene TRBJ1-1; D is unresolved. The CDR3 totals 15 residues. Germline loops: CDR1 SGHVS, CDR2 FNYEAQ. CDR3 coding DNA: TGTGCCAGCACCTTACTCAAGAGTCTGAACACTGAAGCTTTCTTT. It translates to CASTLLKSLNTEAFF.

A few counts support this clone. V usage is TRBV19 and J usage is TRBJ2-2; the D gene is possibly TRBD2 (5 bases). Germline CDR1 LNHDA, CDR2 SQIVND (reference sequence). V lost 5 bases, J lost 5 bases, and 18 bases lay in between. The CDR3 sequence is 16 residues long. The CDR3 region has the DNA TGTGCCAGTAGTCCCCGAACGGGCCGAGGGACCGGGGAGCTGTTTTTT. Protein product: CASSPRTGRGTGELFF.

The CDR3 coding sequence is TGTGCCAGCAGCCCGACAGGGTGGCAAGAGACCCAGTACTTC. This translates into CASSPTGWQETQYF. The V call is TRBV5-6, the J call TRBJ2-5; 7 nucleotides agree with TRBD1. Germline CDR1 is SGHDT and CDR2 is YYEEEE. The CDR3 covers 14 residues. The J segment lost 2 bases and the V segment lost 4 bases, leaving 5 bases of the junction unmatched.